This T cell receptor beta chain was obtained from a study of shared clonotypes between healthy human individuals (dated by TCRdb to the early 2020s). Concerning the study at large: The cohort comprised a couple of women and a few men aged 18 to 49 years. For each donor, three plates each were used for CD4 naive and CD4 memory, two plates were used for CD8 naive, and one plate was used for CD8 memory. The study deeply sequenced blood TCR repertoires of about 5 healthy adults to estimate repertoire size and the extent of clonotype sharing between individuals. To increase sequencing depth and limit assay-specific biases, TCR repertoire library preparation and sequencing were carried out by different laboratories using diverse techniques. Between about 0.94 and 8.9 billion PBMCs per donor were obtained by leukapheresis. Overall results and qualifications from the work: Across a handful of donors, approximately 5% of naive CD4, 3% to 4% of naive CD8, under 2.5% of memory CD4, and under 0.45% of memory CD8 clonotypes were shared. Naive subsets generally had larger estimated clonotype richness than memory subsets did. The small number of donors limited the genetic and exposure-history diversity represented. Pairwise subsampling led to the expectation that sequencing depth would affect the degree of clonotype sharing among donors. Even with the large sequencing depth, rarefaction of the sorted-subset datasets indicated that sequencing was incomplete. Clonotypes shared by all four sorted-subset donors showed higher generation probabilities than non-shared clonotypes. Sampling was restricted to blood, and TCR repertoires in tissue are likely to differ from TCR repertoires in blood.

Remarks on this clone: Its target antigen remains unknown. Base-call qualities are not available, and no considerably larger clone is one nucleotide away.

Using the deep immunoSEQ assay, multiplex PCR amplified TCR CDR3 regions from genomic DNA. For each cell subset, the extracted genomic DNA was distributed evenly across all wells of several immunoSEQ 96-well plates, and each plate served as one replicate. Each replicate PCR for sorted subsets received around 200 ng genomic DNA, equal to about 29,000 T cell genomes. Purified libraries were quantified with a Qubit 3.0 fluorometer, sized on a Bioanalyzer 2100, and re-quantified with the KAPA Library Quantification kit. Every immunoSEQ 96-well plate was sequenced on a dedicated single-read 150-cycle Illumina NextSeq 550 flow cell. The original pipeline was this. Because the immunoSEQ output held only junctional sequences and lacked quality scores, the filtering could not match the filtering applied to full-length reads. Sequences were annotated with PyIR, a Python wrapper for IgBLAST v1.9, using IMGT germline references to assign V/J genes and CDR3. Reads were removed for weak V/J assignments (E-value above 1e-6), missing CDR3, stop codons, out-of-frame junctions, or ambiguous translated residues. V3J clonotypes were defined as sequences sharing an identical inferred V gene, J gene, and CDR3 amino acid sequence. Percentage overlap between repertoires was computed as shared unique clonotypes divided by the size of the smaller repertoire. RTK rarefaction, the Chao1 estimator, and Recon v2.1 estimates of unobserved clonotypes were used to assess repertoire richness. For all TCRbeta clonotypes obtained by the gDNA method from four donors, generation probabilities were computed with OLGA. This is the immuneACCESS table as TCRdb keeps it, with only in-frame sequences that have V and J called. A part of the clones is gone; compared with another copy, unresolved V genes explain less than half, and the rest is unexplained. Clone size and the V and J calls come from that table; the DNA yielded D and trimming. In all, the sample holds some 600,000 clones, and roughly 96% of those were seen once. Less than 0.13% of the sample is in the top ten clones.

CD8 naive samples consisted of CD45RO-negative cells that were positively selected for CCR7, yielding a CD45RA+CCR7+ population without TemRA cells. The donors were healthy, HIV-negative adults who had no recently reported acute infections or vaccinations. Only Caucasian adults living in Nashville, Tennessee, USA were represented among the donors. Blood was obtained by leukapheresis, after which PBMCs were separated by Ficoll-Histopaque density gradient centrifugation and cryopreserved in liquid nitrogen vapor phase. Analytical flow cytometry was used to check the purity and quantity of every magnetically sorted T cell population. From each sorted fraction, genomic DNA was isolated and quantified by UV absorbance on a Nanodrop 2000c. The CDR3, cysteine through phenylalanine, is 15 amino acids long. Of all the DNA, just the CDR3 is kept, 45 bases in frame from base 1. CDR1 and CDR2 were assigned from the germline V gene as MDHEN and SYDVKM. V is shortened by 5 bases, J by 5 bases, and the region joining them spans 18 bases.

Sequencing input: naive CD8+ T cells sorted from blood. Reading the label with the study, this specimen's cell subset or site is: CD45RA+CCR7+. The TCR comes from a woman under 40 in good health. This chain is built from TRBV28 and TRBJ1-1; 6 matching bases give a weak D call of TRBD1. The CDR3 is CASSPTTEGGTEAFF. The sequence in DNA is TGTGCCAGCAGTCCCACCACAGAGGGGGGTACTGAAGCTTTCTTT.